This section outlines one TCR beta chain sequence together with its context. As yet, its antigen is unknown. This entry comes from a study of T cell responses to AZD1222 COVID-19 vaccine. The assay was immunoSEQ multiplex PCR, and TCRdb's table has in-frame clones only and misses some. This table holds about 86,000 clones, 80% to 90% found once. This CDR3 contains 15 residues. V lost 4 bases and J lost 6; bases outside the gene matches: 5. Germline CDR1 is SGHRS and CDR2 is YFSETQ. Whole-study results and caveats: The number of AZD1222 recipients seropositive at baseline was only six. The sample set comprised mostly white British donors with more females, and clonal diversity was possibly underestimated. Spike-specific TCRs gained breadth and depth after people received two AZD1222 doses.

The source was peripheral blood, collected on day 0 of MenACWY control vaccination. This clonotype was sampled from an adult in good health. The rearrangement joins TRBV5-1 to TRBJ1-6; 9 bases align to TRBD1. The CDR3 spells CASSTGQGSNSPLHF. The DNA for the CDR3 is TGCGCCAGCAGCACGGGACAGGGTAGTAATTCACCCCTCCACTTT.